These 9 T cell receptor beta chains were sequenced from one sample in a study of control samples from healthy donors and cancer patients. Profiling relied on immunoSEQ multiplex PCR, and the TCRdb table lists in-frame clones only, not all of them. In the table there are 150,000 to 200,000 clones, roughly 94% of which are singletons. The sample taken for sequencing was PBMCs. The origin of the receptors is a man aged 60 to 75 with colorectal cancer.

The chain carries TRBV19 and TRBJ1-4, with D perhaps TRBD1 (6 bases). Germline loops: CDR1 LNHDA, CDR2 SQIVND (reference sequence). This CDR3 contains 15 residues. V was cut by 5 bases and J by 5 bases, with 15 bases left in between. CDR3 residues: CASSPLGAGNEKLFF. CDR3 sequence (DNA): TGTGCCAGTAGTCCCTTGGGGGCAGGGAATGAAAAACTGTTTTTT.

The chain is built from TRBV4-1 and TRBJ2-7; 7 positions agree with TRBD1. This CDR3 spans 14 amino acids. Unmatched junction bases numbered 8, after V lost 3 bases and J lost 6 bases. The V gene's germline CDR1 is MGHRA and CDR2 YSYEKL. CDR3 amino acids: CASSQGTGVIEQYF. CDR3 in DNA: TGCGCCAGCAGCCAGGGAACAGGGGTGATCGAGCAGTACTTC.

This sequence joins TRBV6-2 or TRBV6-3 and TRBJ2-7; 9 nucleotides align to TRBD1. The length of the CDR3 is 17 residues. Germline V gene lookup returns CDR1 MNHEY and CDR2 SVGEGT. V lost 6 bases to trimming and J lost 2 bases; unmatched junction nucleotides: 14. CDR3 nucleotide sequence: TGTGCCAGCAGCCCCGGGGACAGGGTCCAAGGGGCCTACGAGCAGTACTTC. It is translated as CASSPGDRVQGAYEQYF.

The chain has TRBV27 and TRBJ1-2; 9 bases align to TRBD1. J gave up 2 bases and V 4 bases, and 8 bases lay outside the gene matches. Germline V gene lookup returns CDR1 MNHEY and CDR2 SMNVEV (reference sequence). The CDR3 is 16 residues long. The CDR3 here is CASSSYRTGVNYGYTF. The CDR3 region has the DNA TGTGCCAGCAGTTCCTATAGGACAGGGGTGAACTATGGCTACACCTTC.

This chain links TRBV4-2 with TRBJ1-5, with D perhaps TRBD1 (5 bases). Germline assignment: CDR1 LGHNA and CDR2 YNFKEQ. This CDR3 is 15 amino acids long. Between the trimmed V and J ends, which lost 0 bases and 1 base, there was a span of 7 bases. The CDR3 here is CASSQDGASNQPQHF. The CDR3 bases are TGTGCCAGCAGCCAAGATGGGGCCAGCAATCAGCCCCAGCATTTT.

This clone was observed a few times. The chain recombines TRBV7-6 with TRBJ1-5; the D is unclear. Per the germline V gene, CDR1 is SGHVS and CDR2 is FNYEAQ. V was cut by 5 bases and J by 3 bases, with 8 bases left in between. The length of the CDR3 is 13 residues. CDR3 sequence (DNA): TGTGCCAGCAGCGAGGGTCCCAATCAGCCCCAGCATTTT. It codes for CASSEGPNQPQHF.

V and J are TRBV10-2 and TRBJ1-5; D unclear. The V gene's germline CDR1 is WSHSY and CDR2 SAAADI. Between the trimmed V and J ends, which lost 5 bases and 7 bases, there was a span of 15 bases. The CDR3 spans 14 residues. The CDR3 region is CASSPAAGRQPQHF. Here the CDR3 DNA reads TGCGCCAGCAGTCCGGCGGCGGGGAGGCAGCCCCAGCATTTT.

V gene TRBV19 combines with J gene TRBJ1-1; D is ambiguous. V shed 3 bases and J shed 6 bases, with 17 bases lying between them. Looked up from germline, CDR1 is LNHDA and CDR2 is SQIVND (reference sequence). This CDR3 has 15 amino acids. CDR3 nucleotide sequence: TGTGCCAGTAGTATTGGACCCAGCGAACGGGCTGAAGCTTTCTTT. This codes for CASSIGPSERAEAFF. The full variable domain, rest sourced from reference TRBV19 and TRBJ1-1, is DGGITQSPKYLFRKEGQNVTLSCEQNLNHDAMYWYRQDPGQGLRLIYYSQIVNDFQKGDIAEGYSVSREKKESFPLTVTSAQKNPTAFYLCASSIGPSERAEAFFGQGTRLTVV.

The CDR3 loop is CASSGAGGFYEQYF. The CDR3 nucleotides are TGTGCCAGCAGTGGCGCGGGGGGGTTCTACGAGCAGTACTTC. The chain uses TRBV2 and TRBJ2-7, with TRBD2 matching over 9 bases. The CDR3 is 14 amino acids. Trimming took 4 bases from V and 3 from J; bases not matched to a gene: 4. The germline CDR1 and CDR2 sequences are SNHLY and FYNNEI.